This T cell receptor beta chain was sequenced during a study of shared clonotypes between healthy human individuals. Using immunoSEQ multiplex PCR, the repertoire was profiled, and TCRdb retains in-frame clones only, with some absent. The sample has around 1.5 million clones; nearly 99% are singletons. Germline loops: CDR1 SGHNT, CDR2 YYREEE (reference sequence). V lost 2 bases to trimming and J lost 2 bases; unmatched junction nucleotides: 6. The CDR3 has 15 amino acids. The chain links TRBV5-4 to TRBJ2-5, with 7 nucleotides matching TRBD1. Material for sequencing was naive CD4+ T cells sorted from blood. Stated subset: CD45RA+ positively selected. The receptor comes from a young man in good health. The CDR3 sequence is CASSFPGQLQETQYF. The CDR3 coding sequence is TGTGCCAGCAGCTTTCCGGGACAGCTTCAAGAGACCCAGTACTTC.